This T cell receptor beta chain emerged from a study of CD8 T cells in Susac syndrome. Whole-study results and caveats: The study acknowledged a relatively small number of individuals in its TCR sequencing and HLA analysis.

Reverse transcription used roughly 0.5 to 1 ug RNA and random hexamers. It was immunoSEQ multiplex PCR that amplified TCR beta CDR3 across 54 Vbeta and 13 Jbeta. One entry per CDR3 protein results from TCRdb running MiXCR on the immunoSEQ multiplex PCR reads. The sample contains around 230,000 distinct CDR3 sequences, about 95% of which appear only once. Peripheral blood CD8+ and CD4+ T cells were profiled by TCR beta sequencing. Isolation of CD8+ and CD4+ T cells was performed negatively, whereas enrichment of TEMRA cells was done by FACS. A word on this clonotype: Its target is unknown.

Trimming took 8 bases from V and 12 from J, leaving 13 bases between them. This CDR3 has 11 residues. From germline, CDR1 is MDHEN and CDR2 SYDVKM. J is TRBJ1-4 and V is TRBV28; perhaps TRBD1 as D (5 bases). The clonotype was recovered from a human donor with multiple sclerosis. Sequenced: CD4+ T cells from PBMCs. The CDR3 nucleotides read TGTGCCAGCGGGAGGGTCAGGGAACTGTTTTTT. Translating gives CASGRVRELFF. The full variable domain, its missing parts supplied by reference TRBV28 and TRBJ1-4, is DVKVTQSSRYLVKRTGEKVFLECVQDMDHENMFWYRQDPGLGLRLIYFSYDVKMKEKGDIPEGYSVSREKKERFSLILESASTNQTSMYLCASGRVRELFFGSGTQLSVL.